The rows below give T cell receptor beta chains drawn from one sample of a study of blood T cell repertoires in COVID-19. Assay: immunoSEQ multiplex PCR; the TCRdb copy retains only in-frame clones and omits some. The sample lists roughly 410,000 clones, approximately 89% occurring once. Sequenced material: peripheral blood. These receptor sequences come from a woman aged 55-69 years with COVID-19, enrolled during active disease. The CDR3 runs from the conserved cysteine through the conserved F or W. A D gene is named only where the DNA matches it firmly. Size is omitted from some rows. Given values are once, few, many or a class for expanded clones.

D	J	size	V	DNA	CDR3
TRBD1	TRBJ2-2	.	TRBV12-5	TGTGCTAGTGGCTCCCTGACAGGGGGCACCGGGGAGCTGTTTTTT	CASGSLTGGTGELFF
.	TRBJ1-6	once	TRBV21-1	TGTGCCAGCAGCAAAGATAGGACACTCAGGGGAATTCGGAATTCACCCCTCCACTTT	CASSKDRTLRGIRNSPLHF
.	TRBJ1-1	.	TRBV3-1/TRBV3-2	TGTGCCAGCAGCCCACAGGCCCGGAACACTGAAGCTTTCTTT	CASSPQARNTEAFF
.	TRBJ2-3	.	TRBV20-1	TGCAGTGCCGCCTCGGAGGATACGCAGTATTTT	CSAASEDTQYF
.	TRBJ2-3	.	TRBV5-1	TGCGCCAGCAGCTTGCGGGATACGCAGTATTTT	CASSLRDTQYF
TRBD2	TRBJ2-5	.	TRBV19	TGTGCCAGTAGTATAACTAGCGGTTATAGGACCCAGTACTTC	CASSITSGYRTQYF
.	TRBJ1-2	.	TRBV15	TGTGCCACTCTGGAGAGGCCCTCACTCCTAGGAGGCTACACCTTC	CATLERPSLLGGYTF
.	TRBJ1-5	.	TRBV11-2	TGTGCCAGCAGCCCGGGGGGGGGCAGCTATCAGCCCCAGCATTTT	CASSPGGGSYQPQHF
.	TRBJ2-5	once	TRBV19	TGTGCCAGTAGTAACGCGACGGGGGTTCTAGAGACCCAGTACTTC	CASSNATGVLETQYF
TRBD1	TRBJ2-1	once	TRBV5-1	TGCGCCAGCAGCCCGGCTAATTGGGACAGCAGCTCCTACAATGAGCAGTTCTTC	CASSPANWDSSSYNEQFF
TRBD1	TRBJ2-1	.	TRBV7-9	TGTGCCAGCAGCCGGACAGGGTCCAGCTACAATGAGCAGTTCTTC	CASSRTGSSYNEQFF
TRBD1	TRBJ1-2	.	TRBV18	TGTGCCAGCTCGCAAAACAGGGGTACGAACTATGGCTACACCTTC	CASSQNRGTNYGYTF
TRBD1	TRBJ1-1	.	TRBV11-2	TGTGCCAGCAGCTTAGGAACAGGGGGCTTTAACACTGAAGCTTTCTTT	CASSLGTGGFNTEAFF
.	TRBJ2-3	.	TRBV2	.	CASSTSGFGTDTQYF
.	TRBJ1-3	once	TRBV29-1	TGCAGCGTCCGAATTGCGGGGGGAAACACCATATATTTT	CSVRIAGGNTIYF
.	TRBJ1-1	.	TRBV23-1	TGCGCCAGCGGCAGGGGATTATCGGACACTGAAGCTTTCTTT	CASGRGLSDTEAFF
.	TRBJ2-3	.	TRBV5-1	TGCGCCAGCAGCTTGCAGGGTTACACAGATACGCAGTATTTT	CASSLQGYTDTQYF
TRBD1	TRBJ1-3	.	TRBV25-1	TGTGCCAGCAGTCGGGTACAGGGGAGTAGAGACACCATATATTTT	CASSRVQGSRDTIYF
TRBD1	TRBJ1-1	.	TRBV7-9	TGTGCCAGCAGCCCTCAGGGGGCGAACACTGAAGCTTTCTTT	CASSPQGANTEAFF
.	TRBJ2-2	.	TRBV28	TGTGCCAGCAGGTCCCCGGGGACGAACACCGGGGAGCTGTTTTTT	CASRSPGTNTGELFF
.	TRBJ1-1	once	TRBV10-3	TGTGCCATCAGTGTTCTTGGAGTGATGAACACTGAAGCTTTCTTT	CAISVLGVMNTEAFF
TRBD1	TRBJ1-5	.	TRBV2	TGTGCCAGCAAGCCGGACAGGGGGAATCAGCCCCAGCATTTT	CASKPDRGNQPQHF
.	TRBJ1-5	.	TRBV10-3	TGTGCCATCAGTGATTTGGGGGGGGTACAGCCCCAGCATTTT	CAISDLGGVQPQHF
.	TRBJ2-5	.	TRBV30	TGTGCCTGGACGGAGTTAGGGGTGGGAGAGACCCAGTACTTC	CAWTELGVGETQYF
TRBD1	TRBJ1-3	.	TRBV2	TGTGCCAGCATGAGGGACAGCCCCGACGGAAACACCATATATTTT	CASMRDSPDGNTIYF
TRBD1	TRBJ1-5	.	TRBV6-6	TGTGCCAGCAGCCGCCGACAGGGGGCCGGCAATCAGCCCCAGCATTTT	CASSRRQGAGNQPQHF
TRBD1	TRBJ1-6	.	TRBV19	TGTGCCAGTAGTGGACGGACAGGGGTAGTCAATTCACCCCTCCACTTT	CASSGRTGVVNSPLHF
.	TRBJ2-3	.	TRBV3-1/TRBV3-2	TGTGCCAGCAGCCAGCCCCTAGGCAACAGGGCAGATACGCAGTATTTT	CASSQPLGNRADTQYF
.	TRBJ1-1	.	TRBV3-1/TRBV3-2	TGTGCCAGCAGCCAATTGCGGACGGGGGGTGAAGCTTTCTTT	CASSQLRTGGEAFF
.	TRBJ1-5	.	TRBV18	TGTGCCAGCTCACCCCGCCAGGGCGAAAATCAGCCCCAGCATTTT	CASSPRQGENQPQHF
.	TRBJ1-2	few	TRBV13	TGTGCCAGCAGCCTCCTGGGAGGTTCGAGCTATGGCTACACCTTC	CASSLLGGSSYGYTF
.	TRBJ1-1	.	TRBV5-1	TGCGCCAGCAGCTTTCAGGGGATGAACACTGAAGCTTTCTTT	CASSFQGMNTEAFF
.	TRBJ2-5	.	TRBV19	TGTGCCAGTAGGCAAACAGCTATTCAAGAGACCCAGTACTTC	CASRQTAIQETQYF
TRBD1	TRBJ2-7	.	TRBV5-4	TGTGCCAGCAGCATAGGACAGGCGAGTCACGAGCAGTACTTC	CASSIGQASHEQYF
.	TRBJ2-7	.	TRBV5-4	TGTGCCAGCAGCTTGGGGACAGATTACGAGCAGTACTTC	CASSLGTDYEQYF
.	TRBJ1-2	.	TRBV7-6	TGTGCCAGCAGCCCACTACAGGGCTATGGCTACACCTTC	CASSPLQGYGYTF
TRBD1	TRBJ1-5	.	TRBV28	TGTGCCAGCAGTTTATATTCGATTAGGAGGGGGCAAAGCAATCAGCCCCAGCATTTT	CASSLYSIRRGQSNQPQHF
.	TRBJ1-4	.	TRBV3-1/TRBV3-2	TGTGCCAGCAGCCAAGATACTGGCCTACGGGGTGAAAAACTGTTTTTT	CASSQDTGLRGEKLFF
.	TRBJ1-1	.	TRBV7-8	TGTGCCAGCAGCTTAGCCGGACACCTGAACACTGAAGCTTTCTTT	CASSLAGHLNTEAFF
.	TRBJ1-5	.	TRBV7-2	TGTGCCAGCAGTCTAGCGCGGCAATTGTATAGCAATCAGCCCCAGCATTTT	CASSLARQLYSNQPQHF
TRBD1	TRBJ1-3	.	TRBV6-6	TGTGCCAGCACCCCGATAGGACAGGGAGTAAACACCATATATTTT	CASTPIGQGVNTIYF
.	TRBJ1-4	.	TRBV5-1	TGCGCCAGCAGCCCGACAGCTACTAATGAAAAACTGTTTTTT	CASSPTATNEKLFF
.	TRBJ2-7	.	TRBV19	TGTGCCAGTAGTGGTACCGGGTCCTCCTACGAGCAGTACTTC	CASSGTGSSYEQYF
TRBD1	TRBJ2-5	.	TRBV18	TGTGCCAGCTCACGCCTCCAGGGGGTTACTCAAGAGACCCAGTACTTC	CASSRLQGVTQETQYF
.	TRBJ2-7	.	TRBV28	TGTGCCAGCAGTTTTACCGACTACGCCTACGAGCAGTACTTC	CASSFTDYAYEQYF
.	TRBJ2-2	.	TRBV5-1	TGCGCCAGCAGCTTGGCCGGTAGGGGCACCGGGGAGCTGTTTTTT	CASSLAGRGTGELFF